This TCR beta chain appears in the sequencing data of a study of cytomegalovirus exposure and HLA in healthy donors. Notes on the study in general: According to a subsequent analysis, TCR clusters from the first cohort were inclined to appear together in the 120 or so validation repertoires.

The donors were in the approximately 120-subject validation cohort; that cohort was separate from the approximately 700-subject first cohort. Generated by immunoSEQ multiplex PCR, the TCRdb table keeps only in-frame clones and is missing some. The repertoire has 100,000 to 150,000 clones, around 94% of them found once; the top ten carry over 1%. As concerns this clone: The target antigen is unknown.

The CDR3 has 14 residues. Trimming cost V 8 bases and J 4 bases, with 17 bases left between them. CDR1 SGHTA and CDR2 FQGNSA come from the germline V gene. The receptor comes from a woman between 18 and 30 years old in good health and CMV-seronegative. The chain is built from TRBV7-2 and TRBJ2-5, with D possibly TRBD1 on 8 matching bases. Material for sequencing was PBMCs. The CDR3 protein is CASVLQGGVETQYF. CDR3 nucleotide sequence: TGTGCCAGCGTCCTACAGGGGGGGGTAGAGACCCAGTACTTC.